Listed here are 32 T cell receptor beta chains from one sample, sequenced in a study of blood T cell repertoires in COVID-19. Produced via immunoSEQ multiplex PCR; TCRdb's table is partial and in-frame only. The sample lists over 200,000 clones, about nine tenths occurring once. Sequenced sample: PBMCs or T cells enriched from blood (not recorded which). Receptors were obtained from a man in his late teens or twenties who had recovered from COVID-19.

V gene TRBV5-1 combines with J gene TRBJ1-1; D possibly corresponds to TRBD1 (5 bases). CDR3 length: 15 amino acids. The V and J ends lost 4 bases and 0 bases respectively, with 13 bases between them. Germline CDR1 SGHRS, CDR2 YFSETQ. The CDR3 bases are TGCGCCAGCAGCCGGCCGGGGGTGGTGAACACTGAAGCTTTCTTT. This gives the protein CASSRPGVVNTEAFF.

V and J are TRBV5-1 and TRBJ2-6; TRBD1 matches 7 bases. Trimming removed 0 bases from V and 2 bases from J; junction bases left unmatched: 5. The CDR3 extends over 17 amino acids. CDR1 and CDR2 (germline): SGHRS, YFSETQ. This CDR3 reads CASSLAGGWTGANVLTF. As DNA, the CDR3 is TGCGCCAGCAGCTTGGCAGGGGGTTGGACTGGGGCCAACGTCCTGACTTTC.

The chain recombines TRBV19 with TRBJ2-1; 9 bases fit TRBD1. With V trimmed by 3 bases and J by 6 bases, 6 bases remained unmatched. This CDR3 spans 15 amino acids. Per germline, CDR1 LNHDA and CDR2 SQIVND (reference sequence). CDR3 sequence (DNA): TGTGCCAGTAGTATTACAGGGGGCCGCGGCAATGAGCAGTTCTTC. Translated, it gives CASSITGGRGNEQFF.

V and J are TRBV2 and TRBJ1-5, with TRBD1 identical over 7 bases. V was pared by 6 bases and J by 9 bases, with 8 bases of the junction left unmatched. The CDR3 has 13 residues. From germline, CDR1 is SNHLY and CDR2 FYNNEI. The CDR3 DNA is TGTGCCAGCAGCCCCGACAGGGAACCGCCCCAGCATTTT. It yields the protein CASSPDREPPQHF.

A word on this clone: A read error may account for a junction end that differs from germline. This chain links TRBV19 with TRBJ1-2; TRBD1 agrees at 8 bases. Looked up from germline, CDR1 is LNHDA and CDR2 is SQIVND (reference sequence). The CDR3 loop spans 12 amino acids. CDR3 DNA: TGTGCCAGTACCCCAGGGGGCCCAAGTGTCCACTTC. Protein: CASTPGGPSVHF.

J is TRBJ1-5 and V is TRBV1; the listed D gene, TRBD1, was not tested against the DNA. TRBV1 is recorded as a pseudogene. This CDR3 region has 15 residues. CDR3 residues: CTSSRTGDEYQPQHF. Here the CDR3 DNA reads TGCACCAGCAGCCGGACAGGGGACGAGTATCAGCCCCAGCATTTT.

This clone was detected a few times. CDR3 bases: TGTGCCACCACGGAGGGTTTCTACGAGCAGTACTTC. Its protein is CATTEGFYEQYF. V is TRBV10-3 and J is TRBJ2-7; TRBD2 is a possible D gene (6 bases). The V and J ends lost 10 bases and 3 bases respectively, with 13 bases between them. The CDR3 is 12 amino acids. Germline loops: CDR1 ENHRY, CDR2 SYGVKD.

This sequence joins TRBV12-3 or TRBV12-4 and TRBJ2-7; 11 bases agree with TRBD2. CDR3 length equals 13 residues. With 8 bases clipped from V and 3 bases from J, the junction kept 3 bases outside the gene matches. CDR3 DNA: TGTGCCAGCGCCGGGACTAGCGGCTACGAGCAGTACTTC. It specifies CASAGTSGYEQYF.

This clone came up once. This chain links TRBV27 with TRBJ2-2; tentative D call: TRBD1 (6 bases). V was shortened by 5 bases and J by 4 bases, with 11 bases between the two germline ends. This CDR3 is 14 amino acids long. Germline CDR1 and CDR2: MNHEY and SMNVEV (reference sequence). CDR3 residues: CASSQGHRTGELFF. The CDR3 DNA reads TGTGCCAGCAGTCAGGGACATCGCACCGGGGAGCTGTTTTTT.

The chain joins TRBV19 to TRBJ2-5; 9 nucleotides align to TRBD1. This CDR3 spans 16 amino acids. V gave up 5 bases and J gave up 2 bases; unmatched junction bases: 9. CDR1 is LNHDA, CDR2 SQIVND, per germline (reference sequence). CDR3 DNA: TGTGCCAGTAGTTTCTGGGGACAGGGCCTTCAAGAGACCCAGTACTTC. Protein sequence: CASSFWGQGLQETQYF.

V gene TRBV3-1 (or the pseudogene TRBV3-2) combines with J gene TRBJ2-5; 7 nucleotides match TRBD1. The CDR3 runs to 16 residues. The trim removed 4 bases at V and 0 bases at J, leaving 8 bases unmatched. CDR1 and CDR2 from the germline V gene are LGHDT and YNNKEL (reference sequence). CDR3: CASSPGSTGYQETQYF. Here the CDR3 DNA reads TGTGCCAGCAGCCCAGGCTCGACAGGGTACCAAGAGACCCAGTACTTC.

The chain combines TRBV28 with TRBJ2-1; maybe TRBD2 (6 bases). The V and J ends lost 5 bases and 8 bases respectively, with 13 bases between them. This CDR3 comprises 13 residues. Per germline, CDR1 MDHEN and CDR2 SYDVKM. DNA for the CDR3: TGTGCCAGCAGTACCGCGTGGGGGGATGAGCAGTTCTTC. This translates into CASSTAWGDEQFF.

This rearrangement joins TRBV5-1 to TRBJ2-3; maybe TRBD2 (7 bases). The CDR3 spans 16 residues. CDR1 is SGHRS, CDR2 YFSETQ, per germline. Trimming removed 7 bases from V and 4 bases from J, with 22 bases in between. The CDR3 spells CASYISLGGASDTQYF. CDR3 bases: TGCGCCAGCTACATCTCACTGGGGGGGGCCTCAGATACGCAGTATTTT.

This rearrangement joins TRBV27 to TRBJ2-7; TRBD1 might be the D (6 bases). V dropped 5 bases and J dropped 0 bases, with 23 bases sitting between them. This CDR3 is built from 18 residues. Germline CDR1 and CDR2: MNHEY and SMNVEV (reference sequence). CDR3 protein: CASSHNPGNLGGSYEQYF. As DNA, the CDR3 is TGTGCCAGCAGTCACAACCCGGGGAACCTAGGGGGCTCCTACGAGCAGTACTTC.

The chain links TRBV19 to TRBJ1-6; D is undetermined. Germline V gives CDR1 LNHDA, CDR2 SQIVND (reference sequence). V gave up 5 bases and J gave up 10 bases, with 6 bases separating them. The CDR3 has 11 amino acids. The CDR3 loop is CASSGGSPLHF. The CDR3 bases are TGTGCCAGTAGTGGAGGATCACCCCTCCACTTT.

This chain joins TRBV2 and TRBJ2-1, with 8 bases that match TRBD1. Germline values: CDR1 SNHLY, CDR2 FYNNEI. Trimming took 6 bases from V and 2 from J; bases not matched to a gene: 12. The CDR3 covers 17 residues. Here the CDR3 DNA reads TGTGCCAGCAGCAAACCCCCCGGGACAGGTACCTACAATGAGCAGTTCTTC. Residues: CASSKPPGTGTYNEQFF.

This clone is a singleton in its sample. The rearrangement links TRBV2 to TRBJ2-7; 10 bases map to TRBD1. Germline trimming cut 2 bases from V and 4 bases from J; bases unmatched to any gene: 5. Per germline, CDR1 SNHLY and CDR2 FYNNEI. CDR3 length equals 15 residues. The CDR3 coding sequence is TGTGCCAGCAGTGAACGACAGGGGGCGGGGTACGAGCAGTACTTC. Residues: CASSERQGAGYEQYF.

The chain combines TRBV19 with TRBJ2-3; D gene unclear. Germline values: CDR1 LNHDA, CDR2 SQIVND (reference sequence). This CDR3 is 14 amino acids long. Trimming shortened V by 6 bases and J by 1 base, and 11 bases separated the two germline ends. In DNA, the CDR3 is TGTGCCAGTAGCACTACGGCGGGCACAGATACGCAGTATTTT. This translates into CASSTTAGTDTQYF.

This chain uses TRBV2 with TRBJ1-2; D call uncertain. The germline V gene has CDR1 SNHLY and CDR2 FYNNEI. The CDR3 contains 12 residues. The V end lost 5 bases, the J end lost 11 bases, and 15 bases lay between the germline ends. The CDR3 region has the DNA TGTGCCAGCAGTCCGCAGGCGGGCGGTTACACCTTC. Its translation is CASSPQAGGYTF.

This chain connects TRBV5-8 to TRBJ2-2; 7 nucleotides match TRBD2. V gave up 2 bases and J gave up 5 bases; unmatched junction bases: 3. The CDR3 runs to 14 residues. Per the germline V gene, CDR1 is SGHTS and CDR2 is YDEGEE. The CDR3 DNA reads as TGTGCCAGCAGCTTTCGGCGGGAGACCGGGGAGCTGTTTTTT. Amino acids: CASSFRRETGELFF.

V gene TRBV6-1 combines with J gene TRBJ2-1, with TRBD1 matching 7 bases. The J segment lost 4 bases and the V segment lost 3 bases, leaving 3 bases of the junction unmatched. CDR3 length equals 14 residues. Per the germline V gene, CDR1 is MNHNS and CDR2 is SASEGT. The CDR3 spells CASSEDRTYNEQFF. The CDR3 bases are TGTGCCAGCAGTGAGGACAGGACGTACAATGAGCAGTTCTTC.

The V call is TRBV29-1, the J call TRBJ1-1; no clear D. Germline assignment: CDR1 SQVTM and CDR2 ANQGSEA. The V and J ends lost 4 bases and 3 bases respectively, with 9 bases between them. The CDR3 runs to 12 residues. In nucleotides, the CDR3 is TGCAGCGTTGCTAGGGAGCACACTGAAGCTTTCTTT. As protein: CSVAREHTEAFF.

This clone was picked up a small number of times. Here the CDR3 reads CSASSRADEQYF. The CDR3 DNA reads TGCAGTGCTAGTAGCAGGGCCGACGAGCAGTACTTC. The rearrangement joins TRBV20-1 to TRBJ2-7; the D gene is possibly TRBD1 (5 bases). Per germline, CDR1 DFQATT and CDR2 SNEGSKA (reference sequence). V shed 3 bases and J shed 5 bases, with 11 bases lying between them. This CDR3 contains 12 residues.

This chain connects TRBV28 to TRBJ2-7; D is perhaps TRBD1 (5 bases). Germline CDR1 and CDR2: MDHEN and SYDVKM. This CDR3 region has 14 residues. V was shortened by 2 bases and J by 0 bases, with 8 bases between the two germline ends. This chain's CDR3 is CASSLEGVSYEQYF. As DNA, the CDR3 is TGTGCCAGCAGTTTAGAAGGGGTCTCCTACGAGCAGTACTTC. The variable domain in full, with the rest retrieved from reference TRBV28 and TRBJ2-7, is DVKVTQSSRYLVKRTGEKVFLECVQDMDHENMFWYRQDPGLGLRLIYFSYDVKMKEKGDIPEGYSVSREKKERFSLILESASTNQTSMYLCASSLEGVSYEQYFGPGTRLTVT.

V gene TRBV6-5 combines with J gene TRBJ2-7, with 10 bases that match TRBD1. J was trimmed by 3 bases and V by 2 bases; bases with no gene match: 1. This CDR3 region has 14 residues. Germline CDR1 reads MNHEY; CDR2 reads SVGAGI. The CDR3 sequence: CASSYGDRGYEQYF. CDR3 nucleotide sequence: TGTGCCAGCAGTTACGGGGACAGGGGCTACGAGCAGTACTTC.

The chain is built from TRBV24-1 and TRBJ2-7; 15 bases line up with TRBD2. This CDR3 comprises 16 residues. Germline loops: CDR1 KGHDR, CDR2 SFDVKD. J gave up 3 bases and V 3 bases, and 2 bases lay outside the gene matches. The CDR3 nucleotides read TGTGCCACCAGTGATGGGACTAGCGGGAGGCACTACGAGCAGTACTTC. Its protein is CATSDGTSGRHYEQYF.

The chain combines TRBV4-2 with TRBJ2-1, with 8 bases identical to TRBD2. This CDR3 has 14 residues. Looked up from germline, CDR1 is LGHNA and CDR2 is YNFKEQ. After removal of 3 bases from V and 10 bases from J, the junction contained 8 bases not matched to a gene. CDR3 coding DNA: TGTGCCAGCAGCCACGACCGTAAGCGGGAGGAGCAGTTCTTC. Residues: CASSHDRKREEQFF.

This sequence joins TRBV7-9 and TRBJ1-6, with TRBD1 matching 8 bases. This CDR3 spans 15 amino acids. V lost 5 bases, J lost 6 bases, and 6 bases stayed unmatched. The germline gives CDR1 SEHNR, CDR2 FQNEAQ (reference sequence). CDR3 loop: CASSPSDRVNSPLHF. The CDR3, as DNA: TGTGCCAGCAGCCCATCGGACAGGGTTAATTCACCCCTCCACTTT. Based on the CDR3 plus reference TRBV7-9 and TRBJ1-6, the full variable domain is DTGVSQNPRHKITKRGQNVTFRCDPISEHNRLYWYRQTLGQGPEFLTYFQNEAQLEKSRLLSDRFSAERPKGSFSTLEIQRTEQGDSAMYLCASSPSDRVNSPLHFGNGTRLTVT.

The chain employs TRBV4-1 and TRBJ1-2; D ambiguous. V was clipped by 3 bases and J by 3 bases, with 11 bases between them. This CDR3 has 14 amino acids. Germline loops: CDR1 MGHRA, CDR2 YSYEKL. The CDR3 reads CASSHGGADYGYTF. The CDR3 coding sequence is TGCGCCAGCAGCCATGGAGGAGCCGACTATGGCTACACCTTC.

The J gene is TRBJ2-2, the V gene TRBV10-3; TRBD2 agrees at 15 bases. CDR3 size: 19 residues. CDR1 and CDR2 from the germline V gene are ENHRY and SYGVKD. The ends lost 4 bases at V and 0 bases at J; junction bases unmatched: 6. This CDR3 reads CAISVPGTSGGPNTGELFF. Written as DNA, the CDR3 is TGTGCCATCAGTGTGCCCGGGACTAGCGGGGGGCCGAACACCGGGGAGCTGTTTTTT.

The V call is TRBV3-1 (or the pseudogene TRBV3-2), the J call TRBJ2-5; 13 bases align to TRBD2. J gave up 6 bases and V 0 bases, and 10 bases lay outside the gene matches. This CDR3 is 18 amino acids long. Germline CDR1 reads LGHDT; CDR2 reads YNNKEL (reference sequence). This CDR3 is CASSQDPGLAGAPKTQYF. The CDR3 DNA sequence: TGTGCCAGCAGCCAAGATCCCGGACTAGCGGGGGCCCCCAAGACCCAGTACTTC.

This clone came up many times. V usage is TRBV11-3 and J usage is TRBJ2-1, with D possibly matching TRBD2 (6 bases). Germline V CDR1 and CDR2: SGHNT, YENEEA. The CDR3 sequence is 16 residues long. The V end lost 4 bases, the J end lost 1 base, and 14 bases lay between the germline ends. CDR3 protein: CASSSAGTLSYNEQFF. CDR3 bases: TGTGCCAGCAGCTCAGCCGGGACTTTGTCCTACAATGAGCAGTTCTTC.